The TCR beta chain under discussion was sequenced for a study of regulatory T cells in long-lasting Graves disease. Study-wide background: Those with persistent Graves' disease had received antithyroid drugs for over 5 years with positive TSH receptor antibodies. Overall study results and limits: Persistent Graves' patients showed reduced TCR diversity versus newly diagnosed patients.

Researchers made TCR beta libraries by using iRepertoire HTBI primers and running Arm-PCR on CDR3 regions. TCRdb recomputed calls from the multiplex PCR reads with MiXCR, one row per CDR3 protein. The sample lists about 430,000 distinct CDR3 sequences; roughly a fifth were seen once. At least ten counts were recorded for this clonotype. The target antigen is unknown. The time point is: persistent/refractory GD, antithyroid drugs over 5 years with positive TRAb. RNA from PBMCs was the source of the TCR library. In this cohort, patients came from an endocrinology department located in Xi'an, China. Here the sequenced sample was peripheral blood mononuclear cells (PBMCs), taken when the disease was refractory, from a patient treated with antithyroid drugs. This clonotype originated in a female donor with Graves disease.

This CDR3 reads CASRNRVGTEAFF. Here the CDR3 DNA reads TGTGCCAGCAGGAACAGGGTTGGCACTGAAGCTTTCTTT. The chain joins TRBV3-1 to TRBJ1-1; the D gene is possibly TRBD1 (6 bases). The germline CDR1 and CDR2 sequences are LGHDT and YNNKEL (reference sequence). The CDR3 is made up of 13 amino acids. Trimming took off 6 bases at V and 4 bases at J, with 12 bases between the two ends. The full variable domain, rest sourced from reference TRBV3-1 and TRBJ1-1, is DTAVSQTPKYLVTQMGNDKSIKCEQNLGHDTMYWYKQDSKKFLKIMFSYNNKELIINETVPNRFSPKSPDKAHLNLHINSLELGDSAVYFCASRNRVGTEAFFGQGTRLTVV.